Below, 30 T cell receptor beta chains from the same sample are listed, as sequenced in a study of T cell changes during pregnancy in multiple sclerosis. Data came from immunoSEQ multiplex PCR; TCRdb stores just in-frame clones and leaves some out. The sample records 50,000 to 70,000 clones, 92% being singletons. The input for sequencing was peripheral blood, taken in the second trimester of pregnancy. All receptors come from a female donor with multiple sclerosis, enrolled in a pregnancy study.

The rearrangement links TRBV6-1 to TRBJ1-2, with D unclear. The CDR3 is made up of 11 amino acids. The germline V gene encodes CDR1 MNHNS and CDR2 SASEGT. V gave up 8 bases and J gave up 0 bases, with 4 bases separating them. The CDR3 nucleotides read TGTGCCAGCGGAGCTAACTATGGCTACACCTTC. It yields the protein CASGANYGYTF.

The J gene is TRBJ2-5, the V gene TRBV7-2; 11 positions match TRBD1. The CDR3 extends over 18 amino acids. CDR1 SGHTA and CDR2 FQGNSA come from the germline V gene. V shed 5 bases and J 4 bases; nucleotides not matched to a gene: 15. CDR3 in amino acids: CASSPSTGQGVGGETQYF. The CDR3 DNA sequence: TGTGCCAGCAGCCCATCTACGGGACAGGGGGTGGGAGGAGAGACCCAGTACTTC.

V gene TRBV5-1 combines with J gene TRBJ2-2, with a tentative D call TRBD2 (5 bases). The CDR3 runs 15 residues. The V gene's germline CDR1 is SGHRS and CDR2 YFSETQ. V was trimmed by 0 bases and J by 1 base, leaving 7 bases between them. In DNA, the CDR3 is TGCGCCAGCAGCTTGGTTGGAGGGAACACCGGGGAGCTGTTTTTT. Its protein is CASSLVGGNTGELFF.

This clone was observed a single time. The chain links TRBV28 to TRBJ1-2, with 9 bases fitting TRBD1. CDR1 MDHEN and CDR2 SYDVKM come from the germline V gene. The CDR3 is 18 residues long. Trimming removed 5 bases from V and 4 bases from J; junction bases left unmatched: 17. CDR3 nucleotides: TGTGCCAGCAGTAAAGCCGGGACAGGGTCCAAAACTCCCTATGGCTACACCTTC. Protein product: CASSKAGTGSKTPYGYTF.

Only one count was recorded for this clone. The chain links TRBV9 to TRBJ2-3; TRBD2 matches 8 bases. Germline V lookup: CDR1 SGDLS, CDR2 YYNGEE. CDR3 length: 15 amino acids. V shed 4 bases and J 2 bases; nucleotides not matched to a gene: 6. The CDR3 DNA is TGTGCCAGCAGCTTAAGCGGGGGATCCACAGATACGCAGTATTTT. Translated: CASSLSGGSTDTQYF.

This sequence joins TRBV5-1 and TRBJ2-2; 7 bases are shared with TRBD2. Per the germline V gene, CDR1 is SGHRS and CDR2 is YFSETQ. CDR3 length equals 16 residues. J gave up 1 base and V 0 bases, and 3 bases lay outside the gene matches. The CDR3 is CASSLVVAGNTGELFF. DNA of the CDR3: TGCGCCAGCAGCTTGGTAGTAGCGGGGAACACCGGGGAGCTGTTTTTT.

This sequence joins TRBV19 and TRBJ2-5; a possible D gene is TRBD1 (6 bases). CDR1 LNHDA and CDR2 SQIVND come from the germline V gene (reference sequence). The CDR3 runs 14 residues. The V end lost 3 bases, the J end lost 7 bases, and 15 bases lay between the germline ends. The CDR3 loop reads CASSMTGERVTQYF. The CDR3 DNA follows: TGTGCCAGTAGTATGACAGGAGAAAGAGTGACCCAGTACTTC.

CDR3: CASSYGGSAEFF. In nucleotides, the CDR3 is TGTGCCAGCAGTTACGGAGGATCCGCGGAGTTCTTC. The chain recombines TRBV6-5 with TRBJ2-1; weak D call: TRBD2 (5 bases). Germline CDR1 and CDR2: MNHEY and SVGAGI. The length of the CDR3 is 12 residues. Deletions cut 2 bases from V and 14 bases from J, with 13 bases between.

This chain joins TRBV11-1 and TRBJ1-1; D is undetermined. Deletions cut 6 bases from V and 3 bases from J, with 11 bases between. The CDR3 contains 13 residues. The germline CDR1 and CDR2 sequences are SGHAT and FQDESV (reference sequence). The CDR3 protein is CASRRRLHTEAFF. The CDR3 DNA reads TGTGCCAGCAGACGTAGACTGCACACTGAAGCTTTCTTT. Based on the CDR3 plus reference TRBV11-1 and TRBJ1-1, the full variable domain is EAEVAQSPRYKITEKSQAVAFWCDPISGHATLYWYRQILGQGPELLVQFQDESVVDDSQLPKDRFSAERLKGVDSTLKIQPAELGDSAMYLCASRRRLHTEAFFGQGTRLTVV.

The chain carries TRBV6-6 and TRBJ1-4; D might be TRBD1 (6 bases). Trimming removed 4 bases at V and 3 bases at J, with 9 bases between. The germline gives CDR1 MNHNY, CDR2 SVGAGI (reference sequence). The CDR3 runs 14 residues. CDR3 nucleotide sequence: TGTGCCAGCAGTTCGGGACACTCTAATGAAAAACTGTTTTTT. Encoded protein: CASSSGHSNEKLFF.

The V gene is TRBV7-9, the J gene TRBJ2-4; TRBD1 aligns across 7 bases. V lost 0 bases to trimming and J lost 7 bases; unmatched junction nucleotides: 6. The CDR3 is 15 residues long. Germline V gives CDR1 SEHNR, CDR2 FQNEAQ (reference sequence). CDR3 loop: CASSLATGNVNIQYF. CDR3 bases: TGTGCCAGCAGCTTAGCGACAGGGAATGTCAACATTCAGTACTTC.

The rearrangement uses TRBV28 and TRBJ2-1; D gene ambiguous. V was pared by 1 base and J by 10 bases, with 8 bases between. Germline V gene data show CDR1 as MDHEN and CDR2 as SYDVKM. The CDR3 consists of 12 residues. The CDR3 coding sequence is TGTGCCAGCAGTTTATTGGGCTCAGAGCAGTTCTTC. It codes for CASSLLGSEQFF.

The chain employs TRBV7-4 and TRBJ1-2, with a possible D match to TRBD1 (5 bases). Germline values: CDR1 SGHVT, CDR2 SQSDAQ. Trimming cost V 5 bases and J 8 bases, with 21 bases left between them. The CDR3 consists of 15 residues. CDR3 sequence reads: CASSPGNRHTGGYTF. The CDR3 nucleotides are TGTGCCAGCAGCCCTGGGAACAGGCACACCGGGGGCTACACCTTC.

The chain uses TRBV11-2 and TRBJ2-3; D call uncertain. Germline V gene sequence: CDR1 SGHAT, CDR2 FQNNGV. V dropped 6 bases and J dropped 7 bases, with 11 bases sitting between them. The CDR3 loop spans 12 amino acids. DNA of the CDR3: TGTGCCAGCAGTCCAGAGGTGCATACGCAGTATTTT. Encoded protein: CASSPEVHTQYF.

This chain uses TRBV18 with TRBJ2-4, with TRBD1 as a possible D gene (6 bases). This CDR3 is built from 19 residues. Germline V CDR1 and CDR2: KGHSH, LQKENI. The V and J ends lost 3 bases and 0 bases respectively, with 21 bases between them. Here the CDR3 reads CASSPPSVLTGVAKNIQYF. The DNA of the CDR3 is TGTGCCAGCTCACCTCCCTCCGTCTTGACAGGAGTAGCCAAAAACATTCAGTACTTC.

The chain employs TRBV2 and TRBJ2-5, with D perhaps TRBD1 (5 bases). From germline, CDR1 is SNHLY and CDR2 FYNNEI. The CDR3 contains 13 residues. Trimming left V 5 bases short and J 1 base short, with 8 bases between. CDR3 amino acids: CASSRGSQETQYF. The CDR3, as DNA: TGTGCCAGCAGTAGGGGCAGCCAAGAGACCCAGTACTTC.

This rearrangement joins TRBV27 to TRBJ2-1; weak D call: TRBD2 (6 bases). The CDR3 length is 16 residues. Germline CDR1 reads MNHEY; CDR2 reads SMNVEV (reference sequence). The germline V and J ends were trimmed by 5 bases and 7 bases, with 21 bases remaining between them. The CDR3 nucleotides are TGTGCCAGCAGTCACTCCGGGACTGGCGGATCTAATGAGCAGTTCTTC. It specifies CASSHSGTGGSNEQFF.

The chain combines TRBV7-9 with TRBJ2-2; D gene ambiguous. V gave up 5 bases and J gave up 3 bases, with 4 bases separating them. The germline gives CDR1 SEHNR, CDR2 FQNEAQ (reference sequence). This CDR3 has 12 residues. The CDR3 bases are TGTGCCAGCAGCGACTACACCGGGGAGCTGTTTTTT. Its translation is CASSDYTGELFF.

The gene calls are TRBV6-4 and TRBJ2-3; 15 bases fit TRBD2. The CDR3 runs 18 residues. The germline V gene has CDR1 MRHNA and CDR2 SNTAGT. The trim removed 6 bases at V and 4 bases at J, leaving 11 bases unmatched. The CDR3 nucleotides are TGTGCCAGCAGCGGACTAGCGGGAGGGCCGATGGGGTCAGATACGCAGTATTTT. This encodes CASSGLAGGPMGSDTQYF.

The chain couples TRBV6-5 to TRBJ2-1; no clear D gene. V was pared by 8 bases and J by 8 bases, with 10 bases between. The CDR3 loop spans 11 amino acids. Looked up from germline, CDR1 is MNHEY and CDR2 is SVGAGI. The CDR3 sequence is CASGPTYEQFF. In nucleotides, the CDR3 is TGTGCCAGCGGGCCGACCTATGAGCAGTTCTTC.

The V and J genes are TRBV6-1 and TRBJ2-7; 10 bases agree with TRBD2. CDR1 and CDR2 from the germline V gene are MNHNS and SASEGT. With V trimmed by 6 bases and J by 0 bases, 5 bases remained unmatched. The CDR3 is 15 amino acids. CDR3 in amino acids: CASRESSGGSYEQYF. The CDR3 DNA is TGTGCCAGCAGGGAGTCTAGCGGGGGCTCCTACGAGCAGTACTTC.

V gene TRBV25-1 combines with J gene TRBJ2-1; TRBD2 might be the D (6 bases). Germline CDR1 is MGHDK and CDR2 is SYGVNS. The CDR3 totals 13 residues. V was shortened by 3 bases and J by 7 bases, with 10 bases between the two germline ends. This chain's CDR3 is CASSEGGRNEQFF. DNA of the CDR3: TGTGCCAGCAGTGAGGGGGGTCGGAATGAGCAGTTCTTC.

The CDR3 sequence: CASSSGNTGELFF. CDR3 sequence (DNA): TGTGCCAGCAGTAGCGGGAACACCGGGGAGCTGTTTTTT. V gene TRBV6-4 combines with J gene TRBJ2-2; weak D call: TRBD2 (5 bases). Germline V CDR1 and CDR2: MRHNA, SNTAGT. The CDR3 runs to 13 residues. Trimming cost V 5 bases and J 1 base, with 5 bases left between them.

The chain links TRBV7-9 to TRBJ2-6, with D perhaps TRBD1 (6 bases). Trimming took off 1 base at V and 0 bases at J, with 10 bases between the two ends. This CDR3 comprises 17 residues. Germline loops: CDR1 SEHNR, CDR2 FQNEAQ (reference sequence). CDR3 DNA sequence: TGTGCCAGCAGCTTAGACACAGGGCACTCTGGGGCCAACGTCCTGACTTTC. This encodes CASSLDTGHSGANVLTF.

The gene calls are TRBV18 and TRBJ2-1, with 7 nucleotides matching TRBD1. This CDR3 is 13 amino acids long. The germline CDR1 and CDR2 sequences are KGHSH and LQKENI. V trimming: 10 bases; J trimming: 1 base; junction bases outside the gene matches: 4. CDR3 DNA sequence: TGTGCCACACCGGGACAGTCCTACAATGAGCAGTTCTTC. Translation: CATPGQSYNEQFF.

This rearrangement joins TRBV2 to TRBJ1-2; 7 positions match TRBD1. The CDR3 has 14 residues. Per the germline V gene, CDR1 is SNHLY and CDR2 is FYNNEI. After removal of 3 bases from V and 3 bases from J, the junction contained 4 bases not matched to a gene. CDR3 bases: TGTGCCAGCAGTGAGTTCGGGACAGACTATGGCTACACCTTC. Its protein is CASSEFGTDYGYTF.

The chain joins TRBV7-9 to TRBJ1-2, with 10 bases lining up with TRBD1. Germline trimming cut 0 bases from V and 4 bases from J; bases unmatched to any gene: 5. Germline V CDR1 and CDR2: SEHNR, FQNEAQ (reference sequence). The CDR3 length is 16 residues. The CDR3 loop reads CASSLAGTGVTYGYTF. CDR3 DNA: TGTGCCAGCAGCTTAGCCGGGACAGGGGTTACCTATGGCTACACCTTC.

The CDR3, as DNA: TGTGCCAGCAGTTCCGGGACTAGCGGGAGTTTCTACGAGCAGTACTTC. Protein product: CASSSGTSGSFYEQYF. The chain joins TRBV2 to TRBJ2-7, with 14 bases lining up with TRBD2. V shed 5 bases and J 3 bases; nucleotides not matched to a gene: 6. The CDR3 length is 16 residues. Germline V lookup: CDR1 SNHLY, CDR2 FYNNEI. The complete variable domain, with remaining parts taken from reference TRBV2 and TRBJ2-7, reads EPEVTQTPSHQVTQMGQEVILRCVPISNHLYFYWYRQILGQKVEFLVSFYNNEISEKSEIFDDQFSVERPDGSNFTLKIRSTKLEDSAMYFCASSSGTSGSFYEQYFGPGTRLTVT.

This rearrangement joins TRBV6-5 to TRBJ2-7; D perhaps matches TRBD2 (6 bases). The V end was cut by 4 bases, the J end by 4 bases, with 14 bases between. This CDR3 region has 14 residues. Germline loops: CDR1 MNHEY, CDR2 SVGAGI. CDR3 bases: TGTGCCAGCAGTTCCGGGACTCCGCCATACGAGCAGTACTTC. It yields the protein CASSSGTPPYEQYF.

The V call is TRBV30, the J call TRBJ1-5; D not resolved. Trimming took off 0 bases at V and 0 bases at J, with 3 bases between the two ends. This CDR3 has 13 amino acids. The V gene's germline CDR1 is GTSNPN and CDR2 SVGIG (reference sequence). The CDR3 DNA sequence: TGTGCCTGGAGTGTACATAGCAATCAGCCCCAGCATTTT. Encoded protein: CAWSVHSNQPQHF.